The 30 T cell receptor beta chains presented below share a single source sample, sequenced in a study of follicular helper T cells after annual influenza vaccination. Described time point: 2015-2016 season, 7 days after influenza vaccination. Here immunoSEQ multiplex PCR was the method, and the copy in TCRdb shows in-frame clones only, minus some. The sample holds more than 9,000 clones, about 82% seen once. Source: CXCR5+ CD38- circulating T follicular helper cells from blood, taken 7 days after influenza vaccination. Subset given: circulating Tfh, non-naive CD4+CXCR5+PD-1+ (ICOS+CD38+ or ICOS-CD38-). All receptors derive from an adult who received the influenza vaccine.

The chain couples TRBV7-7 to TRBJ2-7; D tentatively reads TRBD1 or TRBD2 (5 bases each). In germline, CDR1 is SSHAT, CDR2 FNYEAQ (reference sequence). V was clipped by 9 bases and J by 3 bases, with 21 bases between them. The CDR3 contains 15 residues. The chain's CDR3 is CARRGSGDLDYEQYF. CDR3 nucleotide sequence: TGTGCCAGGAGGGGAAGTGGGGATTTAGACTACGAGCAGTACTTC.

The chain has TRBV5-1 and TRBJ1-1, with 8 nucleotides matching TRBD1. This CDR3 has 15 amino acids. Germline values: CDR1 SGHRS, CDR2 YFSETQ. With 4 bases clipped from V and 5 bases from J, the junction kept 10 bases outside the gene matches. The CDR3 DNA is TGCGCCAGCAGCCAACTAACAGGGGGGGAGACTGAAGCTTTCTTT. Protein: CASSQLTGGETEAFF.

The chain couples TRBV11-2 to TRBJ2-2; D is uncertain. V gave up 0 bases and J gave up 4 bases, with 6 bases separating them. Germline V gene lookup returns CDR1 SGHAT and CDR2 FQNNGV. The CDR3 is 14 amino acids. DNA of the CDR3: TGTGCCAGCAGCTTAGATAGGTCCACCGGGGAGCTGTTTTTT. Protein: CASSLDRSTGELFF.

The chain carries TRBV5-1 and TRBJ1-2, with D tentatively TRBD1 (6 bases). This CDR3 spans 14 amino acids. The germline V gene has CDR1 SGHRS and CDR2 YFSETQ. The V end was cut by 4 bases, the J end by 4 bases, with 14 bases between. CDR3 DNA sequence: TGCGCCAGCAGCCAATACAGGGATCCCTATGGCTACACCTTC. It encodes CASSQYRDPYGYTF.

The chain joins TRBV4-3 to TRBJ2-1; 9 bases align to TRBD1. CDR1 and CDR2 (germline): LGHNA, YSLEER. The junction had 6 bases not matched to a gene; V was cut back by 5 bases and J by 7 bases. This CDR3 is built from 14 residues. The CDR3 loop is CASSGGTGWNEQFF. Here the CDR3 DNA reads TGCGCCAGCAGCGGCGGGACAGGGTGGAATGAGCAGTTCTTC.

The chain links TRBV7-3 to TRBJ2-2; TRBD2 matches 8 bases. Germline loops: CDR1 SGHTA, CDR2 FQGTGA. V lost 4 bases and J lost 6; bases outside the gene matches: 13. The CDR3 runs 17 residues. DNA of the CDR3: TGTGCCAGCAGCTCTGAGCGGGGGACTGTTTTTTCCGGGGAGCTGTTTTTT. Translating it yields CASSSERGTVFSGELFF.

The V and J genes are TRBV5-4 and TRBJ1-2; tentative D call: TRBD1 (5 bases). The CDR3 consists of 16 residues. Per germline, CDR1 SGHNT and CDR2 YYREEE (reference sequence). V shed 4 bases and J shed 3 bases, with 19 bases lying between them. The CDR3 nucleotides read TGTGCCAGCAGCCCGGGGGGGGGTCTTAAGGACTATGGCTACACCTTC. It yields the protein CASSPGGGLKDYGYTF. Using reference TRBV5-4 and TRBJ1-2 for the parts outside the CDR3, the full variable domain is ETGVTQSPTHLIKTRGQQVTLRCSSQSGHNTVSWYQQALGQGPQFIFQYYREEENGRGNFPPRFSGLQFPNYSSELNVNALELDDSALYLCASSPGGGLKDYGYTFGSGTRLTVV.

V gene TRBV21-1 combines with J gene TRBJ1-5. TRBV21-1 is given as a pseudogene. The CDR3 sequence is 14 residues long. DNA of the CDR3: TGTGCCAGCAGCAAAAGGGGGGCAGGGCAGCCCCAGCATTTT. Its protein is CASSKRGAGQPQHF.

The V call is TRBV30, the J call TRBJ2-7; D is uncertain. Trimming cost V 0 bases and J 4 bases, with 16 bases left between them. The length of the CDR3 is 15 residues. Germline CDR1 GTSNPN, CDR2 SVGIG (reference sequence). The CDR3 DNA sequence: TGTGCCTGGAGTGTGGGCCTCATTGCCTCTTACGAGCAGTACTTC. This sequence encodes CAWSVGLIASYEQYF.

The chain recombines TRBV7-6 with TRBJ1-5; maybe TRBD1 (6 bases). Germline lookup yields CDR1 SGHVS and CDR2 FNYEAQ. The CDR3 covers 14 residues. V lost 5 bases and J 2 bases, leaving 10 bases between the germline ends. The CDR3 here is CASSPDSGNQPQHF. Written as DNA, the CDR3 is TGTGCCAGCAGCCCGGACAGTGGCAATCAGCCCCAGCATTTT. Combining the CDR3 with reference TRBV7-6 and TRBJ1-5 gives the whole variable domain GAGVSQSPRYKVTKRGQDVALRCDPISGHVSLYWYRQALGQGPEFLTYFNYEAQQDKSGLPNDRFSAERPEGSISTLTIQRTEQRDSAMYRCASSPDSGNQPQHFGDGTRLSIL.

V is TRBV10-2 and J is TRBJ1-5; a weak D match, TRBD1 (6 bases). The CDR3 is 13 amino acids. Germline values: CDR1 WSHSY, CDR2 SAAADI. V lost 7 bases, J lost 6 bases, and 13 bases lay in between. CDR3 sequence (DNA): TGCGCCAGCAACAATGGGGGCGTTCAGCCCCAGCATTTT. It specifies CASNNGGVQPQHF.

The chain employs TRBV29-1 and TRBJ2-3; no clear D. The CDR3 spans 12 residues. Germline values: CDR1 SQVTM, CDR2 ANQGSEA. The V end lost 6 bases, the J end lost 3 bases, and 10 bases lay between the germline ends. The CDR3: CSVDDSTDTQYF. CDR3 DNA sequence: TGCAGCGTCGACGATTCTACAGATACGCAGTATTTT.

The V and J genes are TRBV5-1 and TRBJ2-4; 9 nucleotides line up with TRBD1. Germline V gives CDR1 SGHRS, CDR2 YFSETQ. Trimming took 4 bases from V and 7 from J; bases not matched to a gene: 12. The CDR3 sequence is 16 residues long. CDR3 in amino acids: CASSATKMGQGNIQYF. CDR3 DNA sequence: TGCGCCAGCAGCGCGACTAAAATGGGACAGGGTAACATTCAGTACTTC.

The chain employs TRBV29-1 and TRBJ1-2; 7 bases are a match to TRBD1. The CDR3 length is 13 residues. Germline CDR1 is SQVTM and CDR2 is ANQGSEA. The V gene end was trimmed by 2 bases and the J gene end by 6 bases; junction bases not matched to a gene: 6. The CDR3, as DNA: TGCAGCGTTGAAAAGGGGGCGCAGGATGGCTACACCTTC. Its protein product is CSVEKGAQDGYTF.

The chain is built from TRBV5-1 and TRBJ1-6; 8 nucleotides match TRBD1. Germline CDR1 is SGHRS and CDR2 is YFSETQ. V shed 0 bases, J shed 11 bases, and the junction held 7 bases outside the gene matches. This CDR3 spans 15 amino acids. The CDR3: CASSLAVTGDAPLHF. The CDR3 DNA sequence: TGCGCCAGCAGCTTGGCCGTGACAGGGGATGCACCCCTCCACTTT.

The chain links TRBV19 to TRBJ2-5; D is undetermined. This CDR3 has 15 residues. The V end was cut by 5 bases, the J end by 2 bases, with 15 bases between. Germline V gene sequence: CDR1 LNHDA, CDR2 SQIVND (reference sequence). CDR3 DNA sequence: TGTGCCAGTAGTTTGTCTGGCAGAATACAAGAGACCCAGTACTTC. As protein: CASSLSGRIQETQYF.

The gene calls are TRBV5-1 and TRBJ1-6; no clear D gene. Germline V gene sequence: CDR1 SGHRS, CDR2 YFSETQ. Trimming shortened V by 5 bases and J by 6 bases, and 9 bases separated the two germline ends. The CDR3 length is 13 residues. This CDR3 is CASSQQINSPLHF. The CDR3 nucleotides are TGCGCCAGCAGTCAGCAAATTAATTCACCCCTCCACTTT.

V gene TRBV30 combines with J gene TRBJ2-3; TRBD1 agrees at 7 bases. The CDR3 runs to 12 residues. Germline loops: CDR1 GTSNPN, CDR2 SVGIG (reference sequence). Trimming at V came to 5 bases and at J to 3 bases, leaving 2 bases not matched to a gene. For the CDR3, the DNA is TGTGCCTGGGAGACAGGGACAGATACGCAGTATTTT. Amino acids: CAWETGTDTQYF.

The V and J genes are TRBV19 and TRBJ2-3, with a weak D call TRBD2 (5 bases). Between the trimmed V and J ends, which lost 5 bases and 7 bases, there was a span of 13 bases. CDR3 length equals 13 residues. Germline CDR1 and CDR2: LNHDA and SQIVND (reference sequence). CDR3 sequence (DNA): TGTGCCAGTAGTTCGAGCGGTATGAATACGCAGTATTTT. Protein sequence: CASSSSGMNTQYF.

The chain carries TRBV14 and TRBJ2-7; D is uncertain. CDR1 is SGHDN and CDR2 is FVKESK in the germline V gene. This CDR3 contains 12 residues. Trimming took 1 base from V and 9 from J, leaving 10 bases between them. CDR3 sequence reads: CASSQGGRAQYF. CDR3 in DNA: TGTGCCAGCAGCCAAGGGGGTAGGGCGCAGTACTTC.

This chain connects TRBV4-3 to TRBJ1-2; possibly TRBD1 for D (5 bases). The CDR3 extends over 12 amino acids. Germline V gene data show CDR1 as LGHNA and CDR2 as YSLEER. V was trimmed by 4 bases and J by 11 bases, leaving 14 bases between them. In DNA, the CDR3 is TGCGCCAGCAGCCTAGAGAGGCGACAGTACACCTTC. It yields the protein CASSLERRQYTF.

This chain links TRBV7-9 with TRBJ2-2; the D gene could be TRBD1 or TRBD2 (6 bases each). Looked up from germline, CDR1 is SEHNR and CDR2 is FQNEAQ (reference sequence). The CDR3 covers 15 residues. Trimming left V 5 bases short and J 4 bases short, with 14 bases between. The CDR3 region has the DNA TGTGCCAGCAGCGGGAGGTGGGGGGCCACCGGGGAGCTGTTTTTT. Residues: CASSGRWGATGELFF. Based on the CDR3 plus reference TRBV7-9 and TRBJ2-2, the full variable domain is DTGVSQNPRHKITKRGQNVTFRCDPISEHNRLYWYRQTLGQGPEFLTYFQNEAQLEKSRLLSDRFSAERPKGSFSTLEIQRTEQGDSAMYLCASSGRWGATGELFFGEGSRLTVL.

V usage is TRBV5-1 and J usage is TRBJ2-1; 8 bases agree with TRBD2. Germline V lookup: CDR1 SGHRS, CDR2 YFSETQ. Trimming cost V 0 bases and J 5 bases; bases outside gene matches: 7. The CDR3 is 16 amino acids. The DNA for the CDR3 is TGCGCCAGCAGCTTGGTCGCAGCGGGGGAACACAATGAGCAGTTCTTC. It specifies CASSLVAAGEHNEQFF.

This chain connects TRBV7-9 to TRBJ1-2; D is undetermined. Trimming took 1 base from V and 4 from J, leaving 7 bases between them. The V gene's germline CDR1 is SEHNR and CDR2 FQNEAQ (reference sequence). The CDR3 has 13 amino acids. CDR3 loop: CASSLDLGYGYTF. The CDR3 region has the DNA TGTGCCAGCAGCTTAGACCTGGGCTATGGCTACACCTTC.

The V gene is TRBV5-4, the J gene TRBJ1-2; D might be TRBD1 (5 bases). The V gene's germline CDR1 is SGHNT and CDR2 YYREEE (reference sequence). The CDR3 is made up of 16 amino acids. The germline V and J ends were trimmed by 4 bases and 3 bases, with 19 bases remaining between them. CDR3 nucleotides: TGTGCCAGCAGCCGACTTGGGGCTGGGCAGGACTATGGCTACACCTTC. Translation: CASSRLGAGQDYGYTF.

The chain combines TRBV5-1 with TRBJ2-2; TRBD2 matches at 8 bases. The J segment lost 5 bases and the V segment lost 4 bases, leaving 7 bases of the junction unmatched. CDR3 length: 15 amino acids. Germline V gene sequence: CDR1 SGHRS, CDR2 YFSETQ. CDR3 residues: CASSPGLGGTGELFF. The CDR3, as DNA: TGCGCCAGCAGCCCGGGACTAGGGGGAACCGGGGAGCTGTTTTTT.

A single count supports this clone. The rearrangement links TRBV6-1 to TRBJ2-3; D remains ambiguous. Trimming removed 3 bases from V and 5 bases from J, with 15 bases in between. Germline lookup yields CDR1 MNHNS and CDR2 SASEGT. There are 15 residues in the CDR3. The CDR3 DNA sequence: TGTGCCAGCAGTGACAGGTTTCGACCGGAAGATACGCAGTATTTT. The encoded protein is CASSDRFRPEDTQYF.

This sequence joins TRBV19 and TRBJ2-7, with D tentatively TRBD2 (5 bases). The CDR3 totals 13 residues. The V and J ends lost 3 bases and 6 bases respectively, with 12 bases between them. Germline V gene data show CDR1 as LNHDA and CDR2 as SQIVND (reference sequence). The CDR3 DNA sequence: TGTGCCAGTAGTATTGGTGAGGGCTCCGAGCAGTACTTC. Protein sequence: CASSIGEGSEQYF. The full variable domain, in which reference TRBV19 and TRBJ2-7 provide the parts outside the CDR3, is DGGITQSPKYLFRKEGQNVTLSCEQNLNHDAMYWYRQDPGQGLRLIYYSQIVNDFQKGDIAEGYSVSREKKESFPLTVTSAQKNPTAFYLCASSIGEGSEQYFGPGTRLTVT.

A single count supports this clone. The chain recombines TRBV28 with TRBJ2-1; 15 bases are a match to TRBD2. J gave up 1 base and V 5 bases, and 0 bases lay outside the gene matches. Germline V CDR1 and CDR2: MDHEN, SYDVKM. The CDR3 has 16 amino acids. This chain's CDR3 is CASSGTSGGSYNEQFF. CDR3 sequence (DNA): TGTGCCAGCAGTGGGACTAGCGGGGGGTCCTACAATGAGCAGTTCTTC.

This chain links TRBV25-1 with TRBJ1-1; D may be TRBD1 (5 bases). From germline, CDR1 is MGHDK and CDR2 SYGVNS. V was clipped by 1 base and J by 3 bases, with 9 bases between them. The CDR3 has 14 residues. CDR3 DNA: TGTGCCAGCAGTGAATTCGGGGACCACACTGAAGCTTTCTTT. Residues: CASSEFGDHTEAFF.